The rows below give T cell receptor beta chains drawn from one sample of a study of T-cell reconstitution after alpha-beta-depleted transplantation in children. TCRdb reprocessed the PCR reads via MiXCR and lists one record per CDR3 protein. The profile shows 80,000 to 95,000 distinct CDR3 sequences, roughly 8% of them singletons. This sample comprised PBMCs from the stem cell graft donor, obtained from the stem cell graft. The receptors were gathered from a human donor who donated a stem cell graft to a child with congenital amegakaryocytic thrombocytopenia. CDR3s include the opening cysteine and the closing phenylalanine or tryptophan. D genes are given only for firm matches. Where a row states a size, it is once, few, many or the class of an expanded clone; other rows omit it.

V,size,J,D,CDR3,DNA
TRBV5-1,many,TRBJ2-1,TRBD1,CASSLIHRDRGNEQFF,TGCGCCAGCAGCTTGATCCACCGGGACAGGGGAAATGAGCAGTTCTTC
TRBV27,many,TRBJ1-2,.,CASSLSQGGYGYTF,TGTGCCAGCAGTTTATCGCAGGGAGGATATGGCTACACCTTC
TRBV15,many,TRBJ2-1,.,CATSRDREGYEQFF,TGTGCCACCAGCAGAGACCGAGAGGGATATGAGCAGTTCTTC
TRBV27,few,TRBJ2-5,TRBD2,CASSGAGGTQYF,TGTGCCAGCAGTGGGGCGGGGGGGACCCAGTACTTC
TRBV28,many,TRBJ2-6,.,CASSRRRSGANVLTF,TGTGCCAGCAGTCGCCGACGCTCTGGGGCCAACGTCCTGACTTTC
TRBV6-1,many,TRBJ1-1,.,CASSGWTSNTEAFF,TGTGCCAGCAGTGGGTGGACCTCGAACACTGAAGCTTTCTTT
TRBV23-1,.,TRBJ1-2,.,CASSLKTGGEDYGYTF,TGCGCCAGCAGTCTAAAAACGGGCGGGGAGGACTATGGCTACACCTTC
TRBV6-5,many,TRBJ1-2,.,CASSSPFGGIEDGYTF,TGTGCCAGCAGTTCCCCTTTTGGGGGGATTGAAGATGGCTACACCTTC
TRBV5-1,many,TRBJ2-5,.,CASSFNPSQETQYF,TGCGCCAGCAGCTTTAACCCTAGCCAAGAGACCCAGTACTTC
TRBV5-1,many,TRBJ2-3,.,CASSLGGEEDTQYF,TGCGCCAGCAGCTTGGGCGGGGAGGAAGATACGCAGTATTTT
TRBV4-1,many,TRBJ1-6,TRBD1,CASSQDGTGVNSPLHF,TGCGCCAGCAGCCAAGATGGGACAGGGGTCAATTCACCCCTCCACTTT
TRBV6-5,many,TRBJ2-1,.,CASRALRPNEQFF,TGTGCCAGCAGAGCTCTAAGGCCCAATGAGCAGTTCTTC
TRBV28,many,TRBJ1-2,.,CASSLYSGGYTF,TGTGCCAGCAGTTTATACTCGGGTGGCTACACCTTC
TRBV7-9,few,TRBJ2-1,.,CASSSTGTDNEQFF,TGTGCCAGCAGCTCAACAGGGACCGACAATGAGCAGTTCTTC
TRBV4-1,many,TRBJ2-3,.,CASSHAGSTDTQYF,TGCGCCAGCAGCCATGCGGGAAGCACAGATACGCAGTATTTT
TRBV5-1,many,TRBJ1-2,.,CASSLDRANYGYTF,TGCGCCAGCAGCTTGGACAGGGCTAACTATGGCTACACCTTC
TRBV6-5,many,TRBJ2-1,TRBD1,CASRADRGGYNEQFF,TGTGCCAGCAGAGCTGACAGGGGGGGATACAATGAGCAGTTCTTC
TRBV12-3/TRBV12-4,many,TRBJ2-6,.,CASSWGLSGANVLTF,TGTGCCAGCAGTTGGGGGCTCTCTGGGGCCAACGTCCTGACTTTC
TRBV7-2,few,TRBJ2-7,TRBD1,CASSPHPGRDRDYEQYF,TGTGCCAGCAGCCCCCACCCGGGCCGGGACAGAGACTACGAGCAGTACTTC
TRBV6-5,many,TRBJ2-5,.,CASSSTNRGGGTQYF,TGTGCCAGCAGTTCAACGAACAGGGGAGGTGGGACCCAGTACTTC